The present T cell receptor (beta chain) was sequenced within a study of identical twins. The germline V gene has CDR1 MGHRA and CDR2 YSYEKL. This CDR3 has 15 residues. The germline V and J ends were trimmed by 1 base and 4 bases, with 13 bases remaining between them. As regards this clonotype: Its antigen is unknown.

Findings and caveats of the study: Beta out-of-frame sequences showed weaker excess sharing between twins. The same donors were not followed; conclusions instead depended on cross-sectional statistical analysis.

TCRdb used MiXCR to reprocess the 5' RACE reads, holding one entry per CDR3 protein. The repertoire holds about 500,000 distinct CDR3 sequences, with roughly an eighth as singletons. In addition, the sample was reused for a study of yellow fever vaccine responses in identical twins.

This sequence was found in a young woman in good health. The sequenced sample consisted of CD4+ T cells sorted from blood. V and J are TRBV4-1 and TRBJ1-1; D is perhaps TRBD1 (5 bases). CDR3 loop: CASSQVRGGGTEAFF. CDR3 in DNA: TGCGCCAGCAGCCAAGTAAGGGGAGGAGGCACTGAAGCTTTCTTT.